This T cell receptor beta chain stems from a study of blood T cell repertoires in COVID-19. The wider study: Some COVID-19 samples were acute and others convalescent; all came from the United States, Italy and Spain. PBMCs, B-cell-depleted T cells, or T cells were the source of the cDNA or gDNA that made up the material.

The CDR3 contains 21 residues. Germline assignment: CDR1 SGHVS and CDR2 FQNEAQ. The ends lost 5 bases at V and 1 base at J; junction bases unmatched: 18. Authors' processing steps: Amplification with reference gene primers provided the estimates of nucleated cell counts. Some clones are missing from TCRdb's copy, which holds only in-frame ones; the method was immunoSEQ multiplex PCR. That table furnishes V, J and clone size, whereas the DNA furnished D and trimming. The sample shows 150,000 or so clones, approximately 85% of them seen only once. V is TRBV7-8 and J is TRBJ2-2; 11 bases line up with TRBD1. This clonotype was obtained from a man between 60 and 75 years old who had recovered from COVID-19. Sequenced input: peripheral blood. For the CDR3, the DNA is TGTGCCAGCAGCCTACCGCAACCGGGACAGGGGGAGTTCGGGAACACCGGGGAGCTGTTTTTT. Translating it yields CASSLPQPGQGEFGNTGELFF.